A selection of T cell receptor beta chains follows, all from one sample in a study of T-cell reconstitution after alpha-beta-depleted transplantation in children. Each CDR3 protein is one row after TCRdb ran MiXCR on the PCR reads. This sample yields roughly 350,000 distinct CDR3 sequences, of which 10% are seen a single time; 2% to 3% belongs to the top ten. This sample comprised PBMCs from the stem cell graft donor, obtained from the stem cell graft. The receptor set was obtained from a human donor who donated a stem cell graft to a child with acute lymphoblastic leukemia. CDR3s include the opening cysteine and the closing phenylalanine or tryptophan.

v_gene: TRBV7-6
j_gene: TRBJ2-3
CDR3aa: CASTLGTNPTDTQYF

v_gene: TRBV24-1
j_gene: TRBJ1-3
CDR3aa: CATSDSGLSGNTIYF

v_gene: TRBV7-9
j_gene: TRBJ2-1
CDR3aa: CASSLVGQGLNEQFF

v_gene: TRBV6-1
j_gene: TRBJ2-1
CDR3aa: CASSFQGAFYNEQFF

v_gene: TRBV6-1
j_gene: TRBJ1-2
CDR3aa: CASSETAGGYGYTF

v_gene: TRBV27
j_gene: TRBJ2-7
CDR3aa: CANIGWIAGEQYF

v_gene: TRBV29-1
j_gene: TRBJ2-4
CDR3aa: CSVGEEAGGLFSRGNIQYF

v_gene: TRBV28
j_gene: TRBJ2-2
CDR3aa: CASLGGQGNTGELFF

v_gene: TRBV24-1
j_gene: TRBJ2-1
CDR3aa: CATSDFGSLLRNEQFF

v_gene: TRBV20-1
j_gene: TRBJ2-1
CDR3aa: CSARGYRGSLNEQFF

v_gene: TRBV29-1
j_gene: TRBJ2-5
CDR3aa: CSVVRETQYF